This T cell receptor beta chain was found in a study of blood T cell repertoires in COVID-19. The data were produced by immunoSEQ multiplex PCR, yet TCRdb's version contains in-frame clones alone and is incomplete. The sample has about 59,000 clones, roughly 86% seen once. This CDR3 is 13 amino acids long. Trimming shortened V by 11 bases and J by 7 bases, and 17 bases separated the two germline ends. Germline assignment: CDR1 LNHDA and CDR2 SQIVND (reference sequence). Sequences were obtained from peripheral blood. V gene TRBV19 combines with J gene TRBJ1-4; D is ambiguous. The clonotype comes from a man in his 60s with active or convalescent COVID-19. CDR3 residues: CAEGGQSFEKLFF. The CDR3 DNA follows: TGTGCCGAGGGCGGGCAGTCCTTTGAAAAACTGTTTTTT.